One and the same sample provided the 25 T cell receptor beta chains below, sequenced in a study of blood T cell repertoires in COVID-19. Profiling relied on immunoSEQ multiplex PCR, and the TCRdb table lists in-frame clones only, not all of them. The table has around 250,000 clones, nearly 85% seen once. Sequenced sample: peripheral blood. These receptors all stem from a human donor in a cohort sampled during active COVID-19.

The chain links TRBV19 to TRBJ1-5; D ambiguous. Deletions cut 6 bases from V and 1 base from J, with 13 bases between. CDR3 length equals 15 residues. From germline, CDR1 is LNHDA and CDR2 SQIVND (reference sequence). The CDR3 here is CASSLGWASNQPQHF. In DNA form, the CDR3 reads TGTGCCAGTAGCCTGGGTTGGGCAAGCAATCAGCCCCAGCATTTT.

In its sample, this clone was seen once. The chain has TRBV24-1 and TRBJ2-1, with D perhaps TRBD2 (6 bases). Germline CDR1 KGHDR, CDR2 SFDVKD. CDR3 size: 15 residues. V shed 6 bases and J shed 8 bases, with 19 bases lying between them. CDR3 DNA: TGTGCCACCAGTCGGAGGGGCCGGGCGAATGATGAGCAGTTCTTC. It yields the protein CATSRRGRANDEQFF.

A single count supports this clone. V usage is TRBV7-2 and J usage is TRBJ1-2; 9 bases agree with TRBD1. The CDR3 extends over 15 amino acids. CDR1 is SGHTA and CDR2 is FQGNSA in the germline V gene. The V and J ends lost 5 bases and 2 bases, in that order; junction bases with no gene match: 6. In nucleotides, the CDR3 is TGTGCCAGCAGCATCCCGGACAGGGGAAACTATGGCTACACCTTC. It yields the protein CASSIPDRGNYGYTF.

The rearrangement uses TRBV7-3 and TRBJ2-1; possible D gene TRBD1, 5 bases. Trimming removed 1 base from V and 5 bases from J, with 15 bases in between. Germline loops: CDR1 SGHTA, CDR2 FQGTGA. This CDR3 has 16 amino acids. CDR3: CASSLNHVRANNEQFF. The CDR3 DNA sequence: TGTGCCAGCAGCTTAAACCATGTCAGGGCGAACAATGAGCAGTTCTTC. The whole variable domain, remainder taken from reference TRBV7-3 and TRBJ2-1, is GAGVSQTPSNKVTEKGKYVELRCDPISGHTALYWYRQSLGQGPEFLIYFQGTGAADDSGLPNDRFFAVRPEGSVSTLKIQRTERGDSAVYLCASSLNHVRANNEQFFGPGTRLTVL.

In DNA, the CDR3 is TGCGCCAGCAGCTTCGACGCGGCTAGGGGAATAATCTACGAGCAGTACTTC. It is translated as CASSFDAARGIIYEQYF. This chain links TRBV5-1 with TRBJ2-7; D is perhaps TRBD1 (5 bases). The CDR3 covers 17 residues. V gave up 2 bases and J gave up 3 bases, with 21 bases separating them. The germline V gene has CDR1 SGHRS and CDR2 YFSETQ. Complete variable domain (other parts from reference TRBV5-1 and TRBJ2-7): KAGVTQTPRYLIKTRGQQVTLSCSPISGHRSVSWYQQTPGQGLQFLFEYFSETQRNKGNFPGRFSGRQFSNSRSEMNVSTLELGDSALYLCASSFDAARGIIYEQYFGPGTRLTVT.

CDR3 region: CASSHRDRAYNEQFF. The CDR3 nucleotides read TGTGCCAGCAGTCACCGGGACAGGGCTTACAATGAGCAGTTCTTC. V gene TRBV6-2 or TRBV6-3 combines with J gene TRBJ2-1; TRBD1 matches at 9 bases. From germline, CDR1 is MNHEY and CDR2 SVGEGT. With V trimmed by 5 bases and J by 4 bases, 6 bases remained unmatched. This CDR3 has 15 residues.

As concerns this clone: This sample includes further DNA sequences coding for the same CDR3. The chain carries TRBV7-2 and TRBJ2-1; 7 bases match TRBD2. After removal of 5 bases from V and 2 bases from J, the junction contained 9 bases not matched to a gene. This CDR3 spans 16 amino acids. The V gene's germline CDR1 is SGHTA and CDR2 FQGNSA. CDR3 amino acids: CASSERLAGAYNEQFF. CDR3 DNA sequence: TGTGCCAGCAGCGAGCGACTAGCTGGGGCCTACAATGAGCAGTTCTTC.

This chain uses TRBV3-1 (or the pseudogene TRBV3-2) with TRBJ2-4; D is perhaps TRBD2 (5 bases). There are 14 residues in the CDR3. Germline CDR1 and CDR2: LGHDT and YNNKEL (reference sequence). V gave up 3 bases and J gave up 0 bases, with 6 bases separating them. CDR3 coding DNA: TGTGCCAGCAGCCAGGGAGTAGCCAAAAACATTCAGTACTTC. Protein product: CASSQGVAKNIQYF.

This chain connects TRBV11-1 to TRBJ1-6; D gene uncertain. Per the germline V gene, CDR1 is SGHAT and CDR2 is FQDESV (reference sequence). V was cut by 5 bases and J by 9 bases, with 17 bases left in between. The CDR3 covers 15 residues. The CDR3 bases are TGTGCCAGCAGCCCGGACTTCCTCTCGGGTTCACCCCTCCACTTT. Translation gives CASSPDFLSGSPLHF.

With regard to this clone: Its ends do not fully match the called genes, so a read error is possible. The genes are TRBV20-1 and TRBJ1-2; D remains unclear. Per germline, CDR1 DFQATT and CDR2 SNEGSKA (reference sequence). The CDR3 loop spans 11 amino acids. CDR3 protein: CSARDGPALPF. The CDR3 DNA reads as TGCAGTGCTAGAGACGGTCCCGCGCTTCCCTTC.

The CDR3 spells CASSRRLAGGSETQYF. The CDR3 coding sequence is TGTGCCAGCAGCCGCCGACTAGCGGGGGGTTCTGAGACCCAGTACTTC. The rearrangement uses TRBV14 and TRBJ2-5; 13 positions match TRBD2. In germline, CDR1 is SGHDN, CDR2 FVKESK. The CDR3 spans 16 residues. Trimming cost V 4 bases and J 5 bases; bases outside gene matches: 7.

The rearrangement joins TRBV3-1 (or the pseudogene TRBV3-2) to TRBJ2-4; 8 bases match TRBD1. V lost 4 bases to trimming and J lost 0 bases; unmatched junction nucleotides: 17. CDR3 size: 20 residues. Germline V gene lookup returns CDR1 LGHDT and CDR2 YNNKEL (reference sequence). The chain's CDR3 is CASSPPAGTGIRIAKNIQYF. CDR3 nucleotide sequence: TGTGCCAGCAGCCCTCCCGCTGGGACAGGAATCCGAATAGCCAAAAACATTCAGTACTTC.

The genes are TRBV18 and TRBJ2-7; D not resolved. Trimming took off 1 base at V and 7 bases at J, with 11 bases between the two ends. Germline-derived CDR1 and CDR2 are KGHSH and LQKENI. The CDR3 is 13 amino acids. This CDR3 reads CASSPREAREQYF. Here the CDR3 DNA reads TGTGCCAGCTCACCACGAGAGGCTCGGGAGCAGTACTTC.

The chain is built from TRBV23-1 and TRBJ2-7; 11 nucleotides align to TRBD2. TRBV23-1 is assigned to the ORF class and has an uncertain function. CDR3 size: 15 residues. The V and J ends lost 2 bases and 7 bases, in that order; junction bases with no gene match: 7. CDR3 bases: TGCGCCAGCAGTCAAGGGACTAGCGGAGTGGGTGAGCAGTACTTC. It yields the protein CASSQGTSGVGEQYF.

The chain is built from TRBV29-1 and TRBJ2-1, with 7 bases identical to TRBD1. Germline values: CDR1 SQVTM, CDR2 ANQGSEA. V lost 7 bases to trimming and J lost 2 bases; unmatched junction nucleotides: 5. This CDR3 has 13 amino acids. The CDR3, as DNA: TGCAGCGATAGACAGGGCCCCTACAATGAGCAGTTCTTC. It specifies CSDRQGPYNEQFF.

The chain has TRBV2 and TRBJ2-7; D gene unclear. This CDR3 spans 13 amino acids. The V end was cut by 5 bases, the J end by 6 bases, with 14 bases between. CDR1 is SNHLY, CDR2 FYNNEI, per germline. This CDR3 reads CASSLGPSLEQYF. The CDR3 nucleotides read TGTGCCAGCAGTTTGGGCCCGTCCCTCGAGCAGTACTTC.

V is TRBV2 and J is TRBJ2-2, with D unclear. The CDR3 sequence is 14 residues long. Germline V gene lookup returns CDR1 SNHLY and CDR2 FYNNEI. Trimming shortened V by 4 bases and J by 1 base, and 7 bases separated the two germline ends. In nucleotides, the CDR3 is TGTGCCAGCAGTGTGATCAGGAACACCGGGGAGCTGTTTTTT. Its protein product is CASSVIRNTGELFF. Complete variable domain (other parts from reference TRBV2 and TRBJ2-2): EPEVTQTPSHQVTQMGQEVILRCVPISNHLYFYWYRQILGQKVEFLVSFYNNEISEKSEIFDDQFSVERPDGSNFTLKIRSTKLEDSAMYFCASSVIRNTGELFFGEGSRLTVL.

V gene TRBV11-2 combines with J gene TRBJ1-1; TRBD1 matches 10 bases. The V gene's germline CDR1 is SGHAT and CDR2 FQNNGV. The CDR3 runs 16 residues. V lost 6 bases to trimming and J lost 0 bases; unmatched junction nucleotides: 7. The CDR3 coding sequence is TGTGCCAGCAGGAGTCGACAGGGGGCTTTGAACACTGAAGCTTTCTTT. Its translation: CASRSRQGALNTEAFF.

The V call is TRBV29-1, the J call TRBJ2-5; D might be TRBD1 (5 bases). The CDR3 loop spans 14 amino acids. Trimming removed 6 bases at V and 7 bases at J, with 21 bases between. From germline, CDR1 is SQVTM and CDR2 ANQGSEA. The CDR3 protein is CSVRSQGTLGTQYF. In nucleotides, the CDR3 is TGCAGCGTACGGAGCCAGGGTACCCTGGGGACCCAGTACTTC. Together with reference TRBV29-1 and TRBJ2-5, the CDR3 gives the full variable domain: SAVISQKPSRDICQRGTSLTIQCQVDSQVTMMFWYRQQPGQSLTLIATANQGSEATYESGFVIDKFPISRPNLTFSTLTVSNMSPEDSSIYLCSVRSQGTLGTQYFGPGTRLLVL.

This clone was detected only once. The rearrangement links TRBV11-3 to TRBJ2-2; no reliable D call. V lost 2 bases, J lost 0 bases, and 4 bases lay in between. CDR3 length equals 14 residues. CDR1 and CDR2 from the germline V gene are SGHNT and YENEEA. CDR3 nucleotides: TGTGCCAGCAGCTTACAGTCGAACACCGGGGAGCTGTTTTTT. Translated: CASSLQSNTGELFF.

The CDR3 region has the DNA TGCGCCAGCAGCCAGCAGACTAGCGGTGGGGATACGCAGTATTTT. It yields the protein CASSQQTSGGDTQYF. This sequence joins TRBV4-3 and TRBJ2-3, with 9 bases aligning to TRBD2. Germline values: CDR1 LGHNA, CDR2 YSLEER. CDR3 size: 15 residues. J gave up 6 bases and V 3 bases, and 7 bases lay outside the gene matches.

The V gene is TRBV18, the J gene TRBJ1-4, with 7 bases lining up with TRBD1. The CDR3 has 15 residues. Per the germline V gene, CDR1 is KGHSH and CDR2 is LQKENI. V shed 4 bases, J shed 3 bases, and the junction held 5 bases outside the gene matches. CDR3: CASSRYQGANEKLFF. CDR3 nucleotides: TGTGCCAGCTCACGATACCAGGGGGCTAATGAAAAACTGTTTTTT.

The V gene is TRBV7-2, the J gene TRBJ2-1, with a possible D match to TRBD1 (6 bases). This CDR3 is built from 13 residues. V shed 3 bases and J shed 6 bases, with 9 bases lying between them. The germline V gene encodes CDR1 SGHTA and CDR2 FQGNSA. The CDR3 DNA is TGTGCCAGCAGCTTCCCAGGGGTCAATGAGCAGTTCTTC. Protein product: CASSFPGVNEQFF.

The gene calls are TRBV21-1 and TRBJ1-2. TRBV21-1 is tagged as a pseudogene. The CDR3 is 12 amino acids. In DNA, the CDR3 is TGTGCCAGCAGCAAAGTCGTAGATGGCTACACCTTC. Translating gives CASSKVVDGYTF.

The chain links TRBV5-6 to TRBJ2-7, with 8 bases fitting TRBD1. After removal of 4 bases from V and 2 bases from J, the junction contained 11 bases not matched to a gene. CDR1 SGHDT and CDR2 YYEEEE come from the germline V gene. The CDR3 has 16 residues. The DNA of the CDR3 is TGTGCCAGCAGCGATTCCGGGACAGGCGACCCCTACGAGCAGTACTTC. Its translation: CASSDSGTGDPYEQYF.